This T cell receptor (beta chain) appears in the sequencing data of a study of blood T cell repertoires in COVID-19. Overall study context: T cells, B-cell-depleted T cells, or PBMCs provided the cDNA or gDNA that served as material.

Profiled with immunoSEQ multiplex PCR; TCRdb holds only in-frame clones, not every one. Here the sample spans a few hundred thousand clones, about 90% being singletons. CDR3 length: 15 residues. The trim removed 5 bases at V and 5 bases at J, leaving 5 bases unmatched. The germline CDR1 and CDR2 sequences are KGHDR and SFDVKD. Those enrolled in Seattle joined during active infection and were followed longitudinally afterward. This clonotype originated in a person between 18 and 30 years old with COVID-19, enrolled during active disease. V usage is TRBV24-1 and J usage is TRBJ2-5; 12 positions match TRBD1. Sequenced sample: peripheral blood. In nucleotides, the CDR3 is TGTGCCACCAGTGGGGGGACAGGGGGCAGGGAGACCCAGTACTTC. This codes for CATSGGTGGRETQYF.